This T cell receptor beta chain was obtained from a study of T-cell memory formation after mild COVID-19. Germline CDR1 and CDR2: SGDLS and YYNGEE. V lost 0 bases, J lost 6 bases, and 7 bases lay in between. The CDR3 runs to 13 residues. In this sample, this clonotype turned up a few times. After 5'RACE with constant-segment primers, TCR alpha and TCR beta cDNA libraries carrying sample barcodes and UMIs were obtained. MiXCR, run by TCRdb on the 5' RACE reads, gives a single entry per CDR3 protein. Counted here are about 300,000 distinct CDR3 sequences, roughly a fifth occurring once; the ten biggest clones make up around 21%.

The receptor was isolated from a man younger than 35 who had mild COVID-19 (a few samples of this study predate the infection). Cell type and time point are not known. The V gene is TRBV9, the J gene TRBJ1-5; D not certain. The sequencing sample was made of PBMCs or a T cell subset sorted from them (not recorded which). The DNA of the CDR3 is TGTGCCAGCAGCGTAGATTATACTCAGCCCCAGCATTTT. Amino acids: CASSVDYTQPQHF.